The rows below give T cell receptor beta chains drawn from one sample of a study of T-cell memory formation after mild COVID-19. MiXCR, applied by TCRdb to the 5' RACE reads, yields one record per CDR3 protein. The sample contains 100,000 to 150,000 distinct CDR3 sequences, approximately 15% of which appear only once. Sequencing used PBMCs or a T cell subset sorted from them (not recorded which). These receptors all stem from a young man who had mild COVID-19 (a few samples of this study predate the infection). Cell type and time point are not known. Both conserved end residues are part of each CDR3. Size tells how often a clone was seen (once, few, many) or the class of an expanded clone, and some rows leave it out.

j_gene | v_gene | abundance | CDR3aa
TRBJ1-2 | TRBV30 | NA | CAWSQADYGYTF
TRBJ2-5 | TRBV20-1 | few | CIAADSGAETQYF
TRBJ2-3 | TRBV12-5 | NA | CASGLELSTDTQYF
TRBJ1-2 | TRBV2 | few | CASSEWDLNDTF
TRBJ2-7 | TRBV5-1 | NA | CASSLGADTYEQYF
TRBJ2-5 | TRBV12-3/TRBV12-4 | NA | CASSLASGAGETQYF
TRBJ2-3 | TRBV5-5 | once | CASSASLIDTQYF
TRBJ1-1 | TRBV5-6 | few | CASSLVSGIRSVFF
TRBJ2-2 | TRBV5-1 | few | CASSSGDTFSPGELFF
TRBJ1-2 | TRBV28 | few | CASNSGGRTHYGYTF
TRBJ1-2 | TRBV7-9 | NA | CASSFGDREISQGYTF
TRBJ2-5 | TRBV12-3/TRBV12-4 | NA | CASSSSGGPQETQYF
TRBJ2-3 | TRBV5-1 | few | CASSLEAKPSQYF
TRBJ2-1 | TRBV18 | few | CASSKYNEQFF
TRBJ2-7 | TRBV5-1 | few | CASSWATGTNLPSEQYF
TRBJ2-1 | TRBV9 | few | CASSPGLAMSSYNEQFF
TRBJ2-2 | TRBV7-2 | NA | CASSLTQWGSTGELFF
TRBJ2-3 | TRBV6-2/TRBV6-3 | many | CASSQGPDTDTQYF
TRBJ1-1 | TRBV5-1 | few | CASSLEVGGVAFF
TRBJ1-3 | TRBV20-1 | NA | CSAGQPQGNTIYF
TRBJ1-1 | TRBV5-1 | NA | CASSGGQLNTEAFF
TRBJ2-3 | TRBV5-1 | few | CASSRDHRSASTDTQYF
TRBJ1-2 | TRBV20-1 | few | CSARTGINYGYTF
TRBJ1-2 | TRBV6-2/TRBV6-3 | NA | CASKSRPTRSRNYGYTF